These 16 T cell receptor beta chains came from one sample sequenced in a study of T cell changes during pregnancy in multiple sclerosis. Profiled with immunoSEQ multiplex PCR; TCRdb holds only in-frame clones, not every one. The sample records tens of thousands of clones, about 90% being singletons. Source: CD4+ T cells from peripheral blood mononuclear cells, taken in the second trimester of pregnancy. These receptors came from a female donor in good health, enrolled as a control in a pregnancy study.

The J gene is TRBJ2-3, the V gene TRBV5-4, with TRBD2 matching over 11 bases. The ends lost 0 bases at V and 5 bases at J; junction bases unmatched: 8. The CDR3 covers 17 residues. From germline, CDR1 is SGHNT and CDR2 YYREEE (reference sequence). The CDR3, as DNA: TGTGCCAGCAGCTTGGAGGGTAGCGGGGGGGCAGAAGATACGCAGTATTTT. This sequence encodes CASSLEGSGGAEDTQYF.

This chain connects TRBV6-6 to TRBJ1-6; D is possibly TRBD1 (6 bases). Germline CDR1 MNHNY, CDR2 SVGAGI (reference sequence). Trimming pared 5 bases from V and 6 bases from J, leaving 17 bases between. The CDR3 runs to 16 residues. The CDR3 DNA follows: TGTGCCAGCAGTCCCGACATTGGACAGCCTAATTCACCCCTCCACTTT. Encoded protein: CASSPDIGQPNSPLHF.

The chain recombines TRBV4-3 with TRBJ1-2; 10 bases align to TRBD1. There are 16 residues in the CDR3. Germline-derived CDR1 and CDR2 are LGHNA and YSLEER. Trimming took 4 bases from V and 6 from J; bases not matched to a gene: 11. CDR3 in DNA: TGCGCCAGCAGCCGGCAGCTAGGGACAGGGGAGGATGGCTACACCTTC. It translates to CASSRQLGTGEDGYTF.

The chain is built from TRBV27 and TRBJ1-1, with D uncertain. The germline V gene encodes CDR1 MNHEY and CDR2 SMNVEV (reference sequence). V lost 0 bases, J lost 1 base, and 3 bases lay in between. The CDR3 contains 13 residues. Here the CDR3 reads CASSLSRNTEAFF. CDR3 sequence (DNA): TGTGCCAGCAGTTTATCCCGGAACACTGAAGCTTTCTTT.

This sequence joins TRBV7-9 and TRBJ2-3, with TRBD2 matching over 12 bases. Germline V gene sequence: CDR1 SEHNR, CDR2 FQNEAQ (reference sequence). CDR3 length equals 17 residues. Germline trimming cut 1 base from V and 2 bases from J; bases unmatched to any gene: 4. CDR3 sequence reads: CASSLGLAGGPTDTQYF. CDR3 coding DNA: TGTGCCAGCAGCTTAGGGCTAGCGGGAGGGCCCACAGATACGCAGTATTTT. The entire variable domain, with the rest obtained from reference TRBV7-9 and TRBJ2-3, is as follows: DTGVSQNPRHKITKRGQNVTFRCDPISEHNRLYWYRQTLGQGPEFLTYFQNEAQLEKSRLLSDRFSAERPKGSFSTLEIQRTEQGDSAMYLCASSLGLAGGPTDTQYFGPGTRLTVL.

The J gene is TRBJ2-5, the V gene TRBV7-2; 10 bases line up with TRBD2. V gave up 5 bases and J gave up 0 bases; unmatched junction bases: 6. Germline-derived CDR1 and CDR2 are SGHTA and FQGNSA. The CDR3 has 16 residues. Here the CDR3 reads CASSLRTSGYQETQYF. The CDR3 DNA follows: TGTGCCAGCAGCCTCAGGACTAGCGGCTACCAAGAGACCCAGTACTTC.

This chain uses TRBV9 with TRBJ2-1, with 11 bases fitting TRBD2. Germline V gene lookup returns CDR1 SGDLS and CDR2 YYNGEE. CDR3 length equals 14 residues. V was clipped by 1 base and J by 6 bases; unmatched bases: 0. CDR3: CASSVLAGGNEQFF. The CDR3 DNA reads as TGTGCCAGCAGCGTACTAGCGGGAGGCAATGAGCAGTTCTTC.

Only one count was recorded for this clone. The chain joins TRBV7-2 to TRBJ2-5; a possible D gene is TRBD1 (6 bases). CDR3 length equals 11 residues. Germline V lookup: CDR1 SGHTA, CDR2 FQGNSA. The CDR3 region has the DNA TGTGCGATGGGGGCTGGAGAGACCCAGTACTTC. Translated, it gives CAMGAGETQYF.

The genes are TRBV27 and TRBJ2-7; D might be TRBD2 (5 bases). The CDR3 loop spans 15 amino acids. V was pared by 3 bases and J by 2 bases, with 14 bases between. CDR1 MNHEY and CDR2 SMNVEV come from the germline V gene (reference sequence). CDR3 amino acids: CASSFSGRAAYEQYF. DNA of the CDR3: TGTGCCAGCAGTTTTTCTGGGCGGGCGGCCTACGAGCAGTACTTC.

V gene TRBV6-6 combines with J gene TRBJ1-2; D remains ambiguous. CDR1 is MNHNY, CDR2 SVGAGI, per germline (reference sequence). The CDR3 is 16 amino acids. Trimming removed 2 bases at V and 4 bases at J, with 17 bases between. CDR3 DNA: TGTGCCAGCAGTTACCCCGAGCGTGAGAGCTTCTATGGCTACACCTTC. This translates into CASSYPERESFYGYTF.

V and J are TRBV28 and TRBJ2-1; no reliable D call. This CDR3 contains 13 residues. Germline V gene data show CDR1 as MDHEN and CDR2 as SYDVKM. V dropped 5 bases and J dropped 3 bases, with 8 bases sitting between them. The CDR3 DNA follows: TGTGCCAGCAGTCCTCGTAACTACAATGAGCAGTTCTTC. This gives the protein CASSPRNYNEQFF.

Only one count was recorded for this clone. One end of the junction fails to match germline, which may point to a read error. The chain has TRBV28 and TRBJ2-3; tentative D call: TRBD1 (5 bases). CDR1 is MDHEN, CDR2 SYDVKM, per germline. CDR3 length: 15 amino acids. CDR3 sequence (DNA): TGTGCCAGCAATTACCCCACCCCCGGCGACAGCCCAAGAGATTTT. Translated: CASNYPTPGDSPRDF.

The chain links TRBV11-3 to TRBJ2-6; 9 positions agree with TRBD1. This CDR3 region has 16 residues. J lost 2 bases, V lost 5 bases, and 4 bases had no gene match. Germline V lookup: CDR1 SGHNT, CDR2 YENEEA. DNA of the CDR3: TGTGCCAGCAGCCCGGACAGGGGACCTGGGGCCAACGTCCTGACTTTC. Protein sequence: CASSPDRGPGANVLTF.

CDR3 DNA: TGTGCCACCAGCAGAGAAGTAAGCGGGGGGGCGGACAATGAGCAGTTCTTC. This encodes CATSREVSGGADNEQFF. The J gene is TRBJ2-1, the V gene TRBV15; 10 bases fit TRBD2. Germline V CDR1 and CDR2: LNHNV, YYDKDF (reference sequence). This CDR3 has 17 residues. J gave up 5 bases and V 0 bases, and 7 bases lay outside the gene matches.

This rearrangement joins TRBV30 to TRBJ2-1, with TRBD2 matching 9 bases. The CDR3 totals 18 residues. Germline assignment: CDR1 GTSNPN and CDR2 SVGIG (reference sequence). The V segment lost 0 bases and the J segment 7 bases; nucleotides outside the gene matches: 16. CDR3 protein: CAWSVVTRPSGMTNEQFF. In DNA form, the CDR3 reads TGTGCCTGGAGTGTTGTGACCCGCCCTAGCGGGATGACGAATGAGCAGTTCTTC.

V gene TRBV5-1 combines with J gene TRBJ2-1, with 8 bases identical to TRBD2. Trimming removed 2 bases from V and 1 base from J; junction bases left unmatched: 2. The CDR3 is 15 amino acids. Germline CDR1 and CDR2: SGHRS and YFSETQ. The DNA of the CDR3 is TGCGCCAGCAGCTTAGGCGGGGGGTCCTACAATGAGCAGTTCTTC. Its protein is CASSLGGGSYNEQFF.